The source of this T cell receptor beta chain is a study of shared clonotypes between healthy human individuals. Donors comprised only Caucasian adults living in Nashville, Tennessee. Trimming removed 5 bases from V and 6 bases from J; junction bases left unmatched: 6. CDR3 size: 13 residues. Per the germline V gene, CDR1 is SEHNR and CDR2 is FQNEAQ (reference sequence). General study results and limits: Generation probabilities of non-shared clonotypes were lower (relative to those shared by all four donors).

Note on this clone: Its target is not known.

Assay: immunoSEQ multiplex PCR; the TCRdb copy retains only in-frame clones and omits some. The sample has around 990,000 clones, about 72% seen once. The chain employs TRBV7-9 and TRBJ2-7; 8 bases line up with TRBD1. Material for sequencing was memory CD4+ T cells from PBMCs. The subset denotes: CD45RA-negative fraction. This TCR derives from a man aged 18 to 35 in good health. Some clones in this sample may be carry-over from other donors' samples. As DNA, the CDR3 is TGTGCCAGCAGCATCGATACAGGGGGCGAGCAGTACTTC. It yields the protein CASSIDTGGEQYF.